This TCR beta chain was recorded in a study of vaccination effects on CD4 cells after COVID-19. Ahead of sequencing, the ViraFEST assay grew antigen-specific CD4+ T cells using viral peptide pools. Once cultured for more than nine days, the cells underwent separation to obtain CD4+ T cells. The study found no prior SARS-CoV-2 infection in the vaccine recipients, who tested negative for nucleocapsid antibodies. The researchers cultured around 2 million PBMC per well with about 10 IU/ml IL-2 and approximately 9.3 ug/ml peptides. Only in-frame clones appear in the TCRdb table, and some are missing; sequencing was by immunoSEQ multiplex PCR. The sample yields about 43,000 clones, around 77% seen once. Trimming cost V 6 bases and J 7 bases; bases outside gene matches: 6. The germline V gene has CDR1 WSHSY and CDR2 SAAADI. This CDR3 is built from 14 residues. On this clone: The antigen is undetermined.

This sample comprised CD4+ T cells from PBMCs cultured with SARS-CoV-2 spike peptides, obtained before COVID-19 vaccination. This receptor was obtained from a human donor who received a COVID-19 vaccine. The chain is built from TRBV10-2 and TRBJ1-4; TRBD1 agrees at 9 bases. The CDR3 DNA reads TGCGCCAGCAGATCGACAGGGGGGTTTGAAAAACTGTTTTTT. It codes for CASRSTGGFEKLFF.